A single sample is the source of the 20 T cell receptor beta chains below, sequenced in a study of T cells in localized non-small cell lung cancer. Using immunoSEQ multiplex PCR, the repertoire was profiled, and TCRdb retains in-frame clones only, with some absent. Of 1,500 to 2,000 clones in the sample, over 20% were seen once. Sequences were derived from lung tumor tissue, sampled before any cancer treatment. The source is a female donor over 55 with stage II squamous cell lung carcinoma.

This clone is judged large. This chain joins TRBV6-8 and TRBJ2-1; 9 bases are a match to TRBD1. The CDR3 spans 14 residues. Trimming at V came to 7 bases and at J to 5 bases, leaving 6 bases not matched to a gene. Germline CDR1 reads MNHGY; CDR2 reads SAAAGT. This CDR3 is CASIGQGLDNEQFF. The CDR3 DNA follows: TGTGCCAGCATTGGACAGGGGTTAGACAATGAGCAGTTCTTC.

This clone has only a few counts. V is TRBV28 and J is TRBJ1-1; D unclear. CDR3 length: 16 amino acids. V lost 5 bases, J lost 0 bases, and 16 bases lay in between. From germline, CDR1 is MDHEN and CDR2 SYDVKM. The CDR3 bases are TGTGCCAGCAGTCCCAGTAAAGGATTAATGAACACTGAAGCTTTCTTT. It yields the protein CASSPSKGLMNTEAFF.

This clone showed up just a few times. The chain recombines TRBV19 with TRBJ1-1, with 11 bases identical to TRBD1. With 4 bases clipped from V and 5 bases from J, the junction kept 3 bases outside the gene matches. Looked up from germline, CDR1 is LNHDA and CDR2 is SQIVND (reference sequence). The CDR3 runs to 14 residues. The CDR3 is CASSRGQGVTEAFF. In nucleotides, the CDR3 is TGTGCCAGTAGTAGGGGACAGGGGGTGACTGAAGCTTTCTTT.

Only a few counts were recorded for this clone. J is TRBJ1-1 and V is TRBV11-3; D uncertain. CDR1 is SGHNT, CDR2 YENEEA, per germline. V lost 6 bases and J lost 1, with 12 bases in between. This CDR3 region has 14 residues. CDR3 residues: CASRQRHRNTEAFF. CDR3 sequence (DNA): TGTGCCAGCAGGCAAAGGCATAGGAACACTGAAGCTTTCTTT.

This clone was picked up a small number of times. The chain uses TRBV18 and TRBJ1-6; no definite D call. V shed 6 bases and J shed 8 bases, with 11 bases lying between them. The CDR3 sequence is 13 residues long. Germline V gene sequence: CDR1 KGHSH, CDR2 LQKENI. CDR3 DNA sequence: TGTGCCAGCTCCCGCACGGAGGATTCACCCCTCCACTTT. Protein product: CASSRTEDSPLHF.

The V call is TRBV6-8, the J call TRBJ1-1; D call uncertain. Germline V gene data show CDR1 as MNHGY and CDR2 as SAAAGT. Trimming cost V 0 bases and J 1 base, with 9 bases left between them. This CDR3 region has 15 residues. The CDR3 DNA follows: TGTGCCAGCAGTTACTCGGGGATCGCGAACACTGAAGCTTTCTTT. Amino acids: CASSYSGIANTEAFF.

This clone is medium-sized within its sample. This chain joins TRBV11-3 and TRBJ2-7, with 8 bases aligning to TRBD1. Germline V gene lookup returns CDR1 SGHNT and CDR2 YENEEA. The CDR3 is 15 residues long. Trimming cost V 4 bases and J 4 bases; bases outside gene matches: 9. CDR3 residues: CASSYGQGRFYEQYF. CDR3 nucleotide sequence: TGTGCCAGCAGCTACGGACAGGGCCGGTTTTACGAGCAGTACTTC.

A few counts support this clone. The chain links TRBV6-8 to TRBJ1-2; 8 bases match TRBD1. After removal of 8 bases from V and 4 bases from J, the junction contained 6 bases not matched to a gene. Per germline, CDR1 MNHGY and CDR2 SAAAGT. This CDR3 has 13 residues. CDR3 in DNA: TGTGCCAGCGGACAGGGTCCTCTCTATGGCTACACCTTC. This encodes CASGQGPLYGYTF.

This clone has only a few counts. The genes are TRBV28 and TRBJ1-1; the match to TRBD1 covers 7 bases. This CDR3 comprises 13 residues. Germline CDR1 and CDR2: MDHEN and SYDVKM. V dropped 6 bases and J dropped 4; count of bases not matched to a gene: 5. CDR3 loop: CASRTGLVTEAFF. CDR3 nucleotides: TGTGCCAGCAGGACAGGGCTGGTCACTGAAGCTTTCTTT. The full variable domain, with the rest looked up from reference TRBV28 and TRBJ1-1, is DVKVTQSSRYLVKRTGEKVFLECVQDMDHENMFWYRQDPGLGLRLIYFSYDVKMKEKGDIPEGYSVSREKKERFSLILESASTNQTSMYLCASRTGLVTEAFFGQGTRLTVV.

This clone ranks as medium-sized. The chain employs TRBV11-3 and TRBJ1-2; 7 bases map to TRBD1. CDR3 length equals 14 residues. Per the germline V gene, CDR1 is SGHNT and CDR2 is YENEEA. V dropped 3 bases and J dropped 2; count of bases not matched to a gene: 3. CDR3 protein: CASSLVQGNYGYTF. The CDR3 coding sequence is TGTGCCAGCAGCTTGGTACAGGGGAACTATGGCTACACCTTC.

Relative to its sample, this clone is medium-sized. The chain employs TRBV6-8 and TRBJ1-2; TRBD1 might be the D (6 bases). The CDR3 covers 14 residues. Trimming took off 10 bases at V and 6 bases at J, with 21 bases between the two ends. Per the germline V gene, CDR1 is MNHGY and CDR2 is SAAAGT. CDR3: CAIRSAGAKNGYTF. The CDR3 region has the DNA TGTGCCATCAGATCCGCGGGGGCGAAAAATGGCTACACCTTC.

V and J are TRBV28 and TRBJ1-1, with D tentatively TRBD1 (5 bases). Germline V lookup: CDR1 MDHEN, CDR2 SYDVKM. The V end lost 2 bases, the J end lost 5 bases, and 12 bases lay between the germline ends. The CDR3 covers 14 residues. CDR3 sequence reads: CASSLLGVRTEAFF. The CDR3 DNA is TGTGCCAGCAGTTTACTAGGGGTGAGGACTGAAGCTTTCTTT.

V is TRBV11-3 and J is TRBJ1-2; D is uncertain. The length of the CDR3 is 15 residues. The V end was cut by 3 bases, the J end by 0 bases, with 11 bases between. The germline gives CDR1 SGHNT, CDR2 YENEEA. The CDR3 protein is CASSFGQNPNYGYTF. CDR3 nucleotides: TGTGCCAGCAGCTTTGGGCAGAACCCTAACTATGGCTACACCTTC.

By frequency in the sample, this clone is medium-sized. V gene TRBV6-8 combines with J gene TRBJ1-1; possibly TRBD1 for D (6 bases). V gave up 4 bases and J gave up 0 bases, with 6 bases separating them. CDR1 and CDR2 from the germline V gene are MNHGY and SAAAGT. The CDR3 totals 13 residues. CDR3 coding DNA: TGTGCCAGCAGTTGGGGGCTGAACACTGAAGCTTTCTTT. Amino acid sequence: CASSWGLNTEAFF.

This clone appeared a few times. The junction departs from germline at one end; a sequencing error may be responsible. This chain connects TRBV11-3 to TRBJ1-6; D gene ambiguous. This CDR3 spans 14 amino acids. Germline V lookup: CDR1 SGHNT, CDR2 YENEEA. The CDR3 reads CASSIDRLGSPLHF. CDR3 nucleotide sequence: TGTGCCAGCAGCATAGACCGCCTTGGGTCACCCCTCCACTTT.

The rearrangement joins TRBV12-5 to TRBJ2-7; 7 nucleotides align to TRBD1. The ends lost 1 base at V and 3 bases at J; junction bases unmatched: 0. CDR1 is LGHNT and CDR2 is FRNRAP in the germline V gene. The CDR3 is 13 residues long. CDR3 sequence: CASGLGQGYEQYF. The CDR3, as DNA: TGTGCTAGTGGTTTGGGACAGGGCTACGAGCAGTACTTC.

This CDR3 reads CASSPPPGLELDTQYF. CDR3 bases: TGTGCCAGCTCACCGCCCCCGGGACTAGAGTTAGATACGCAGTATTTT. V gene TRBV18 combines with J gene TRBJ2-3; 8 nucleotides line up with TRBD2. Losses at the gene ends were 3 bases for V and 5 bases for J; bases not matched to a gene: 10. The CDR3 totals 16 residues. Germline lookup yields CDR1 KGHSH and CDR2 LQKENI.

The table lists this clone with a few counts. J is TRBJ2-7 and V is TRBV10-3; D might be TRBD2 (5 bases). This CDR3 is 12 amino acids long. Germline CDR1 reads ENHRY; CDR2 reads SYGVKD. With 10 bases removed from V and 3 bases from J, the gap between germline ends came to 13 bases. CDR3 bases: TGTGCCACCACGGGATCCCTCTACGAGCAGTACTTC. Encoded protein: CATTGSLYEQYF.

The V and J genes are TRBV19 and TRBJ2-1; 10 bases align to TRBD2. V trimming: 4 bases; J trimming: 8 bases; junction bases outside the gene matches: 5. The germline V gene has CDR1 LNHDA and CDR2 SQIVND (reference sequence). This CDR3 comprises 14 residues. The CDR3 DNA follows: TGTGCCAGTAGTACCTTAGCGGGAGGTCATGAGCAGTTCTTC. It encodes CASSTLAGGHEQFF.

J is TRBJ2-7 and V is TRBV29-1; D is possibly TRBD2 (6 bases). The germline V gene has CDR1 SQVTM and CDR2 ANQGSEA. V was pared by 4 bases and J by 0 bases, with 13 bases between. The CDR3 sequence is 14 residues long. CDR3 nucleotide sequence: TGCAGCGTTGTTTCACGGGGAGGCTCCTACGAGCAGTACTTC. Translated: CSVVSRGGSYEQYF.